The 29 T cell receptor beta chains presented below share a single source sample, sequenced in a study of Ad26.COV2.S vaccination and SARS-CoV-2 variants. Repertoires were generated with immunoSEQ multiplex PCR, while TCRdb's copy carries only in-frame clones and drops some. The profile shows some 300,000 clones, around 81% of them singletons. Treatment in this sample: 19 received Ad26.COV2.S at low or high dose, single or two shots; about 5 received placebo; per-sample allocation not given. Sampling was performed 63 days after the first vaccine or placebo injection. The specimen comprised peripheral blood, sampled in a trial of Ad26.COV2.S vaccine versus placebo. Receptors originate from a person between 18 and 60 years old who received the Ad26.COV2.S COVID-19 vaccine or a placebo.

This chain uses TRBV10-1 with TRBJ2-7, with 7 bases that match TRBD2. J lost 4 bases, V lost 6 bases, and 15 bases had no gene match. Germline CDR1 reads WNHNN; CDR2 reads SYGVQD (reference sequence). There are 16 residues in the CDR3. The CDR3 sequence is CASSASRGVHPYEQYF. In nucleotides, the CDR3 is TGCGCCAGCAGCGCAAGCCGGGGGGTCCACCCATACGAGCAGTACTTC.

This clone was seen only a few times. V gene TRBV10-2 combines with J gene TRBJ1-1; TRBD1 agrees at 8 bases. V gave up 8 bases and J gave up 4 bases; unmatched junction bases: 9. Germline CDR1 WSHSY, CDR2 SAAADI. The CDR3 contains 14 residues. CDR3 loop: CASSNRGEGTEAFF. The CDR3, as DNA: TGCGCCAGCTCTAACAGGGGGGAGGGCACTGAAGCTTTCTTT.

V and J are TRBV7-9 and TRBJ1-1, with 7 bases aligning to TRBD1. Germline V gene sequence: CDR1 SEHNR, CDR2 FQNEAQ (reference sequence). This CDR3 comprises 15 residues. The ends lost 2 bases at V and 5 bases at J; junction bases unmatched: 8. The CDR3 nucleotides read TGTGCCAGCAGCTTACAGGGGGGGTTTTTGACTGAAGCTTTCTTT. As protein: CASSLQGGFLTEAFF.

The V and J genes are TRBV7-2 and TRBJ2-3; no firm D call. CDR3 length: 14 residues. The V and J ends lost 0 bases and 2 bases respectively, with 6 bases between them. In germline, CDR1 is SGHTA, CDR2 FQGNSA. The CDR3 sequence is CASSLALTTDTQYF. The CDR3 DNA reads as TGTGCCAGCAGCTTAGCGCTAACCACAGATACGCAGTATTTT.

The chain carries TRBV10-3 and TRBJ1-1; tentatively, D is TRBD1 (6 bases). The CDR3 extends over 16 amino acids. V was cut by 2 bases and J by 4 bases, with 17 bases left in between. Germline V CDR1 and CDR2: ENHRY, SYGVKD. The CDR3 DNA sequence: TGTGCCATCAGTGAGCCACGGGGGGCGCGGAGCACTGAAGCTTTCTTT. Encoded protein: CAISEPRGARSTEAFF.

The chain combines TRBV5-1 with TRBJ2-5; D remains ambiguous. This CDR3 is built from 13 residues. Deletions cut 4 bases from V and 3 bases from J, with 10 bases between. Germline CDR1 reads SGHRS; CDR2 reads YFSETQ. CDR3 nucleotides: TGCGCCAGCAGCACGGACGGAGAAGAGACCCAGTACTTC. It specifies CASSTDGEETQYF.

The chain recombines TRBV11-2 with TRBJ2-7, with 8 bases aligning to TRBD2. CDR1 is SGHAT and CDR2 is FQNNGV in the germline V gene. J lost 3 bases, V lost 5 bases, and 9 bases had no gene match. This CDR3 has 15 amino acids. DNA of the CDR3: TGTGCCAGCAGCCGATTGGGGGGACTAGTCTACGAGCAGTACTTC. Translated, it gives CASSRLGGLVYEQYF.

This sequence joins TRBV20-1 and TRBJ2-1; D is perhaps TRBD2 (5 bases). Germline CDR1 is DFQATT and CDR2 is SNEGSKA (reference sequence). V shed 6 bases and J shed 7 bases, with 10 bases lying between them. The length of the CDR3 is 11 residues. The CDR3 DNA follows: TGCAGTGCCAGTCCGGGGAATGAGCAGTTCTTC. Translated, it gives CSASPGNEQFF.

In its sample, this clone was seen once. Written as DNA, the CDR3 is TGTGCCATCAGTGACGGAGGTGAAGCTTTCTTT. Translated, it gives CAISDGGEAFF. This chain joins TRBV10-3 and TRBJ1-1; D remains ambiguous. Between the trimmed V and J ends, which lost 3 bases and 7 bases, there was a span of 6 bases. The CDR3 is 11 residues long. Per germline, CDR1 ENHRY and CDR2 SYGVKD.

The CDR3 reads CASSLRNVRVGDSPLHF. The CDR3 DNA follows: TGTGCCAGCAGCTTGCGTAATGTCAGGGTCGGAGATTCACCCCTCCACTTT. The rearrangement links TRBV5-6 to TRBJ1-6, with D perhaps TRBD1 (5 bases). The CDR3 spans 17 residues. The germline V gene has CDR1 SGHDT and CDR2 YYEEEE. Trimming removed 1 base at V and 8 bases at J, with 19 bases between.

The chain recombines TRBV5-6 with TRBJ1-2, with a weak D call TRBD1 (5 bases). Germline values: CDR1 SGHDT, CDR2 YYEEEE. V lost 5 bases to trimming and J lost 4 bases, with 9 bases between them. The CDR3 contains 12 residues. CDR3 protein: CASSEGTYGYTF. The CDR3 DNA sequence: TGTGCCAGCAGTGAAGGGACCTATGGCTACACCTTC.

CDR3 coding DNA: TGTGCCAGCAGCCCACACGAGGGGGCCCGAAACACCATATATTTT. Its protein is CASSPHEGARNTIYF. V usage is TRBV7-6 and J usage is TRBJ1-3; 7 bases map to TRBD1. CDR3 length: 15 amino acids. V lost 5 bases and J lost 5; bases outside the gene matches: 9. The germline V gene encodes CDR1 SGHVS and CDR2 FNYEAQ. Full variable domain (remainder filled in from reference TRBV7-6 and TRBJ1-3): GAGVSQSPRYKVTKRGQDVALRCDPISGHVSLYWYRQALGQGPEFLTYFNYEAQQDKSGLPNDRFSAERPEGSISTLTIQRTEQRDSAMYRCASSPHEGARNTIYFGEGSWLTVV.

The J gene is TRBJ2-7, the V gene TRBV4-1; 7 nucleotides match TRBD1. The germline CDR1 and CDR2 sequences are MGHRA and YSYEKL. CDR3 size: 15 residues. V shed 3 bases, J shed 5 bases, and the junction held 10 bases outside the gene matches. CDR3 residues: CASSHLGQQVDEQYF. The CDR3 DNA reads TGCGCCAGCAGCCACCTGGGACAGCAAGTTGACGAGCAGTACTTC.

The chain is built from TRBV20-1 and TRBJ2-7, with TRBD2 as a possible D gene (5 bases). The CDR3 spans 13 residues. CDR1 and CDR2 (germline): DFQATT, SNEGSKA (reference sequence). V gave up 3 bases and J gave up 6 bases, with 15 bases separating them. The CDR3 DNA reads TGCAGTGCTAGTCGCGGAGGTGGAAGCGAGCAGTACTTC. Residues: CSASRGGGSEQYF.

The chain employs TRBV5-4 and TRBJ2-1; TRBD1 aligns across 8 bases. The CDR3 runs to 16 residues. In germline, CDR1 is SGHNT, CDR2 YYREEE (reference sequence). V shed 4 bases, J shed 2 bases, and the junction held 8 bases outside the gene matches. CDR3 nucleotide sequence: TGTGCCAGCAGCGGGGGACAGGTGTACCCCTACAATGAGCAGTTCTTC. Translated: CASSGGQVYPYNEQFF.

This chain connects TRBV5-1 to TRBJ1-2; TRBD1 might be the D (5 bases). Germline loops: CDR1 SGHRS, CDR2 YFSETQ. The CDR3 has 14 amino acids. Trimming took 0 bases from V and 2 from J, leaving 8 bases between them. The CDR3 sequence is CASSLEGMNYGYTF. The DNA for the CDR3 is TGCGCCAGCAGCTTGGAGGGGATGAACTATGGCTACACCTTC. Full variable domain (rest looked up from reference TRBV5-1 and TRBJ1-2): KAGVTQTPRYLIKTRGQQVTLSCSPISGHRSVSWYQQTPGQGLQFLFEYFSETQRNKGNFPGRFSGRQFSNSRSEMNVSTLELGDSALYLCASSLEGMNYGYTFGSGTRLTVV.

This clone was seen a single time. The chain is built from TRBV5-8 and TRBJ2-7, with no clear D. Germline V gene data show CDR1 as SGHTS and CDR2 as YDEGEE. This CDR3 contains 11 residues. The V and J ends lost 5 bases and 9 bases respectively, with 12 bases between them. In DNA form, the CDR3 reads TGTGCCAGCAGTCCCCCCGCCGCGCAGTACTTC. Its translation: CASSPPAAQYF.

This clone was picked up one time. The J gene is TRBJ1-2, the V gene TRBV7-9; tentative D call: TRBD1 (5 bases). Germline assignment: CDR1 SEHNR and CDR2 FQNEAQ (reference sequence). V lost 3 bases and J 8 bases, leaving 10 bases between the germline ends. The CDR3 loop spans 12 amino acids. In DNA, the CDR3 is TGTGCCAGCAGCTTGGACCAGGGAGGCTACACCTTC. Translating gives CASSLDQGGYTF.

This clone occurred a few times. The rearrangement uses TRBV5-4 and TRBJ2-5; D is ambiguous. V was pared by 4 bases and J by 5 bases, with 12 bases between. Looked up from germline, CDR1 is SGHNT and CDR2 is YYREEE (reference sequence). The CDR3 loop spans 13 amino acids. CDR3 in amino acids: CASSTRGVETQYF. CDR3 nucleotide sequence: TGTGCCAGCAGCACCAGAGGCGTTGAGACCCAGTACTTC. The full variable domain, with the rest looked up from reference TRBV5-4 and TRBJ2-5, is ETGVTQSPTHLIKTRGQQVTLRCSSQSGHNTVSWYQQALGQGPQFIFQYYREEENGRGNFPPRFSGLQFPNYSSELNVNALELDDSALYLCASSTRGVETQYFGPGTRLLVL.

This clone was seen a single time. The V gene is TRBV25-1, the J gene TRBJ1-3; TRBD1 is a possible D gene (5 bases). The CDR3 consists of 14 residues. The V end was cut by 3 bases, the J end by 4 bases, with 10 bases between. Germline loops: CDR1 MGHDK, CDR2 SYGVNS. The CDR3 here is CASSDVGEGNTIYF. CDR3 in DNA: TGTGCCAGCAGTGATGTAGGGGAGGGAAACACCATATATTTT.

The genes are TRBV7-2 and TRBJ2-3; 8 bases are shared with TRBD2. The CDR3 totals 16 residues. Losses at the gene ends were 2 bases for V and 4 bases for J; bases not matched to a gene: 8. Germline assignment: CDR1 SGHTA and CDR2 FQGNSA. For the CDR3, the DNA is TGTGCCAGCAGCTTAAGAGACGGGGGGGCCCCAGATACGCAGTATTTT. Protein product: CASSLRDGGAPDTQYF.

This clone was recorded once. V is TRBV11-3 and J is TRBJ2-7; a weak D match, TRBD2 (5 bases). V lost 5 bases and J 0 bases, leaving 20 bases between the germline ends. CDR3 length: 17 amino acids. Germline loops: CDR1 SGHNT, CDR2 YENEEA. CDR3 coding DNA: TGTGCCAGCAGCCTAAGGACTGGCGGTGCTACCTCCTACGAGCAGTACTTC. This sequence encodes CASSLRTGGATSYEQYF.

Concerning this clone itself: This same CDR3 is encoded by further DNA sequences in the sample. The rearrangement links TRBV19 to TRBJ2-7, with D possibly being TRBD2 (7 bases). The CDR3 is 14 amino acids. V lost 2 bases, J lost 2 bases, and 10 bases lay in between. Germline-derived CDR1 and CDR2 are LNHDA and SQIVND (reference sequence). The CDR3 DNA follows: TGTGCCAGTAGTATAACGGGGGGCGCCTACGAGCAGTACTTC. It yields the protein CASSITGGAYEQYF.

The chain is built from TRBV28 and TRBJ1-6; D remains ambiguous. This CDR3 contains 14 residues. CDR1 and CDR2 (germline): MDHEN, SYDVKM. Between the trimmed V and J ends, which lost 7 bases and 9 bases, there was a span of 16 bases. The CDR3: CASTMRGLSSPLHF. The CDR3, as DNA: TGTGCCAGCACCATGCGGGGTTTGAGTTCACCCCTCCACTTT.

This clone occurred a few times. The chain is built from TRBV7-2 and TRBJ2-1; 10 bases fit TRBD2. The V segment lost 3 bases and the J segment 6 bases; nucleotides outside the gene matches: 2. The germline V gene encodes CDR1 SGHTA and CDR2 FQGNSA. CDR3 length: 14 amino acids. In DNA form, the CDR3 reads TGTGCCAGCAGCTTTAGGACTAGCGGCAATGAGCAGTTCTTC. This sequence encodes CASSFRTSGNEQFF.

The chain links TRBV5-8 to TRBJ1-6; D remains unclear. The germline CDR1 and CDR2 sequences are SGHTS and YDEGEE. V gave up 0 bases and J gave up 7 bases, with 17 bases separating them. The CDR3 is 17 amino acids. The CDR3 sequence is CASSLENIFPTNSPLHF. DNA of the CDR3: TGTGCCAGCAGCTTGGAAAATATCTTCCCCACGAATTCACCCCTCCACTTT.

This clone was detected ten times or more. The chain has TRBV7-2 and TRBJ1-2, with TRBD1 matching over 10 bases. Germline CDR1 is SGHTA and CDR2 is FQGNSA. Unmatched junction bases numbered 11, after V lost 4 bases and J lost 0 bases. This CDR3 spans 18 amino acids. The chain's CDR3 is CASSWIAGTGETNYGYTF. CDR3 DNA sequence: TGTGCCAGCAGCTGGATAGCCGGGACAGGGGAAACTAACTATGGCTACACCTTC.

In regard to this clone: A much larger clone lies a single base off, so this may be a read error. V is TRBV28 and J is TRBJ1-1; D is undetermined. Per germline, CDR1 MDHEN and CDR2 SYDVKM. V dropped 6 bases and J dropped 0 bases, with 5 bases sitting between them. The length of the CDR3 is 12 residues. DNA of the CDR3: TGTGCCAGCAGGCTCATGAACACTGAAGCTTTCTTT. This sequence encodes CASRLMNTEAFF.

The chain recombines TRBV5-4 with TRBJ1-4, with D maybe TRBD1 (6 bases). The CDR3 has 15 amino acids. CDR1 is SGHNT and CDR2 is YYREEE in the germline V gene (reference sequence). The ends were cut back, 4 bases at V and 4 bases at J, with 14 bases in the middle. CDR3 protein: CASSHEGGNNEKLFF. CDR3 coding DNA: TGTGCCAGCAGCCACGAAGGGGGTAATAATGAAAAACTGTTTTTT.